These T cell receptor beta chains were read from a single sample in a study of blood T cell repertoires in COVID-19. TCRdb's copy holds only in-frame clones and misses some; the assay was immunoSEQ multiplex PCR. The profile shows about 36,000 clones, around four fifths of them singletons. Sequencing was carried out using peripheral blood. These TCRs come from a human donor in a cohort sampled during active or convalescent COVID-19. The donor label of this sample is uncertain. Each CDR3 is given with its conserved first and last residue. Each record gives: CDR3 protein, CDR3 DNA, V gene, CDR3 length, D gene, J gene, clone size. D genes are given only for firm matches. Clone size is not always given. Where it is, it says once, few, many or a class for expanded clones.

CDR3: CATSGAGGTDTQYF; DNA: TGTGCCACCAGTGGAGCGGGAGGAACAGATACGCAGTATTTT; V: TRBV24-1; length: 14; D: TRBD2; J: TRBJ2-3; size: .
CDR3: CASSQGPRGAESPLHF; DNA: TGCGCCAGCAGCCAAGGGCCCCGGGGGGCGGAATCACCCCTCCACTTT; V: TRBV4-3; length: 16; D: .; J: TRBJ1-6; size: .
CDR3: CASSAGGQGYEQYF; DNA: TGTGCCAGCAGCGCAGGGGGCCAGGGCTACGAGCAGTACTTC; V: TRBV9; length: 14; D: TRBD1; J: TRBJ2-7; size: .
CDR3: CASSEDRFQETQYF; DNA: TGTGCCAGCAGTGAGGACAGGTTCCAAGAGACCCAGTACTTC; V: TRBV25-1; length: 14; D: TRBD1; J: TRBJ2-5; size: few
CDR3: CASSADRDQPQHF; DNA: TGCGCCAGCAGCGCCGACAGGGATCAGCCCCAGCATTTT; V: TRBV5-1; length: 13; D: TRBD1; J: TRBJ1-5; size: .
CDR3: CASSLGESYEQYF; DNA: TGTGCCAGCAGCTTAGGAGAGTCATACGAGCAGTACTTC; V: TRBV11-3; length: 13; D: .; J: TRBJ2-7; size: .
CDR3: CASSPWAGGGTEAFF; DNA: TGTGCCAGCAGTCCGTGGGCAGGGGGAGGCACTGAAGCTTTCTTT; V: TRBV27; length: 15; D: TRBD1; J: TRBJ1-1; size: .
CDR3: CATSESTGADTQYF; DNA: TGTGCCACCAGTGAATCGACAGGGGCAGATACGCAGTATTTT; V: TRBV24-1; length: 14; D: TRBD1; J: TRBJ2-3; size: .
CDR3: CATRDRGSNQPQHF; DNA: TGTGCCACCAGGGACAGGGGAAGCAATCAGCCCCAGCATTTT; V: TRBV24-1; length: 14; D: TRBD1; J: TRBJ1-5; size: .
CDR3: CASSVDRGSATDTQYF; DNA: TGTGCCAGCAGCGTAGACCGCGGGAGCGCGACAGATACGCAGTATTTT; V: TRBV9; length: 16; D: TRBD2; J: TRBJ2-3; size: .
CDR3: CASSQGRQGEKLFF; DNA: TGCGCCAGCAGCCAAGGGCGACAGGGTGAAAAACTGTTTTTT; V: TRBV4-1; length: 14; D: TRBD1; J: TRBJ1-4; size: .
CDR3: CASSKPHPQHNTEAFF; DNA: TGTGCCAGCAGTAAACCCCATCCCCAACATAACACTGAAGCTTTCTTT; V: TRBV28; length: 16; D: .; J: TRBJ1-1; size: few
CDR3: CASSLGPINTDTQYF; DNA: TGCGCCAGCAGCTTGGGCCCTATAAACACAGATACGCAGTATTTT; V: TRBV5-1; length: 15; D: .; J: TRBJ2-3; size: .
CDR3: CATSLGPNTGELFF; DNA: TGTGCCACCTCTTTGGGCCCGAACACCGGGGAGCTGTTTTTT; V: TRBV2; length: 14; D: .; J: TRBJ2-2; size: .
CDR3: CASSQDRRSGGSGYEQYF; DNA: TGCGCCAGCAGCCAAGACCGAAGATCTGGCGGATCGGGCTACGAGCAGTACTTC; V: TRBV4-3; length: 18; D: .; J: TRBJ2-7; size: .